The present entry profiles one TCR beta chain with its context. Its antigen remains unknown. This record comes from a study of blood T cells in healthy people across ages. Points from the study as a whole: Roughly linearly, TCR beta diversity per million T cells fell as age increased.

The CDR3 loop spans 15 amino acids. V was pared by 6 bases and J by 4 bases, with 18 bases between. The germline CDR1 and CDR2 sequences are MNHEY and SVGEGT. Extractions gave at least 5.5 micrograms of total RNA per sample. Primers used in a second PCR of about 6 to 11 cycles were a sample-barcoded 5' primer and a J-beta primer mix. TCRdb reanalysed the 5' RACE reads using MiXCR and keeps one entry per CDR3 protein. Of roughly 1 million distinct CDR3 sequences in the sample, around 25% are singletons; the top ten hold approximately 0.79%. These data also featured in a second study, about T cells of mothers and their children.

The clonotype originates from a girl between 2 and 10 years old in good health. The chain joins TRBV6-2 or TRBV6-3 to TRBJ1-1; perhaps TRBD1 as D (5 bases). The sample comprised blood. CDR3 protein: CASRTFGGFGTEAFF. The DNA for the CDR3 is TGTGCCAGCAGGACCTTCGGGGGTTTTGGCACTGAAGCTTTCTTT.